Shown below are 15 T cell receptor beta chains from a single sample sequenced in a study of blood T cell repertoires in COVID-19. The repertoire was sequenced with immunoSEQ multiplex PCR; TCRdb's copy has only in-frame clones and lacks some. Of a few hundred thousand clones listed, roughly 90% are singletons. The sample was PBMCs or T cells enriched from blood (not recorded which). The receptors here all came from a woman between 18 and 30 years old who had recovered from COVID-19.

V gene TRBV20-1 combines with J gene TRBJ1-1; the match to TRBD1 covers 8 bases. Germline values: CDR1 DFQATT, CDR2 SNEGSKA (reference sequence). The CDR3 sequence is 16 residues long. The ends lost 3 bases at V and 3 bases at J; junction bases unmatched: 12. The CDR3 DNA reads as TGCAGTGCTAGTCCCAGGGGGCGTCCGCCGGACACTGAAGCTTTCTTT. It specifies CSASPRGRPPDTEAFF.

The CDR3 sequence is CASSADIWEAFF. As DNA, the CDR3 is TGTGCCAGCAGTGCGGACATATGGGAAGCTTTCTTT. This chain uses TRBV2 with TRBJ1-1, with D tentatively TRBD1 (5 bases). Germline V gives CDR1 SNHLY, CDR2 FYNNEI. Trimming took off 4 bases at V and 8 bases at J, with 11 bases between the two ends. This CDR3 spans 12 amino acids.

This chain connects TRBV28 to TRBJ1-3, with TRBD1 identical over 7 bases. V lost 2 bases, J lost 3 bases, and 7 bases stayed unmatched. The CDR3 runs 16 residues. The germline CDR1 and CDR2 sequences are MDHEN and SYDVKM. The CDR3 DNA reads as TGTGCCAGCAGTTTAGTCCCAGGGGGTTTTGGAAACACCATATATTTT. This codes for CASSLVPGGFGNTIYF.

CDR3 sequence: CASSLLWRDSSYEQYF. The CDR3 DNA reads TGTGCCAGCAGCTTGCTATGGCGGGACAGCTCCTACGAGCAGTACTTC. J is TRBJ2-7 and V is TRBV7-2; weak D call: TRBD1 (7 bases). V was shortened by 3 bases and J by 0 bases, with 15 bases between the two germline ends. This CDR3 spans 16 amino acids. Germline lookup yields CDR1 SGHTA and CDR2 FQGNSA.

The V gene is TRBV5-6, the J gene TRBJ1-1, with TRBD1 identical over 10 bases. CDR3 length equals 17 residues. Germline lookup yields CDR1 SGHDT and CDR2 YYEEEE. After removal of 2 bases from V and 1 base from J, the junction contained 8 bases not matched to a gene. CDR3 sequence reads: CASSFGGQGPTNTEAFF. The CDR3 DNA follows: TGTGCCAGCAGCTTTGGGGGACAGGGGCCCACGAACACTGAAGCTTTCTTT. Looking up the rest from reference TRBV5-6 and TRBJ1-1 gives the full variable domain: DAGVTQSPTHLIKTRGQQVTLRCSPKSGHDTVSWYQQALGQGPQFIFQYYEEEERQRGNFPDRFSGHQFPNYSSELNVNALLLGDSALYLCASSFGGQGPTNTEAFFGQGTRLTVV.

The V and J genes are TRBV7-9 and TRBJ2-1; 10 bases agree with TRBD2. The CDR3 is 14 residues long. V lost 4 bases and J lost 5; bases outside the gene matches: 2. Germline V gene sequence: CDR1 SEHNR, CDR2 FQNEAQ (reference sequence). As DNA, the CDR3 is TGTGCCAGCAGCTCTACTAGCGGGGACAATGAGCAGTTCTTC. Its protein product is CASSSTSGDNEQFF.

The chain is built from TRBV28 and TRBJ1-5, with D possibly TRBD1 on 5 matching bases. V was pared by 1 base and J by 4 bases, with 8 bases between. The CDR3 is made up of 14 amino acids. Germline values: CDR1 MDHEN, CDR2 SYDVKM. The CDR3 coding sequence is TGTGCCAGCAGTTTATATGGGGGGAATCAGCCCCAGCATTTT. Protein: CASSLYGGNQPQHF.

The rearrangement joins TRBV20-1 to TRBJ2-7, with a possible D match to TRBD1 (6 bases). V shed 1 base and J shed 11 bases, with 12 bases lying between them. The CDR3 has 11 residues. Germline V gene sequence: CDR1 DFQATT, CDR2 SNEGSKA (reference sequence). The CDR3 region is CSARVRGREYF. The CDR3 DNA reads TGCAGTGCTAGAGTCAGGGGTAGGGAGTACTTC.

The CDR3 DNA follows: TGTGCCAGCTCACCGACTAGCGGGGCCTCCACAGATACGCAGTATTTT. Amino acid sequence: CASSPTSGASTDTQYF. The chain links TRBV18 to TRBJ2-3; 11 positions match TRBD2. The length of the CDR3 is 16 residues. With V trimmed by 3 bases and J by 2 bases, 4 bases remained unmatched. The germline V gene has CDR1 KGHSH and CDR2 LQKENI.

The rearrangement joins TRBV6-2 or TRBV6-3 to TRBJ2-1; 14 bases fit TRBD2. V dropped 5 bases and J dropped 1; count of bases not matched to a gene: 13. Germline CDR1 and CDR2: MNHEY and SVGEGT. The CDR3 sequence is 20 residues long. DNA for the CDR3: TGTGCCAGCAGTACATACGCGACTAGCGGGAGGGATGAGTCCTACAATGAGCAGTTCTTC. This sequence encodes CASSTYATSGRDESYNEQFF.

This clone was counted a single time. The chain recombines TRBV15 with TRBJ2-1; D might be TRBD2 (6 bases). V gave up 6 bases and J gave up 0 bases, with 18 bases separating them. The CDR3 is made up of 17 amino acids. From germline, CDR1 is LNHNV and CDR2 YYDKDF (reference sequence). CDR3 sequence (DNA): TGTGCCACCAGGGATAGCGGAAGTAGGAGCTCCTACAATGAGCAGTTCTTC. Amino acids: CATRDSGSRSSYNEQFF.

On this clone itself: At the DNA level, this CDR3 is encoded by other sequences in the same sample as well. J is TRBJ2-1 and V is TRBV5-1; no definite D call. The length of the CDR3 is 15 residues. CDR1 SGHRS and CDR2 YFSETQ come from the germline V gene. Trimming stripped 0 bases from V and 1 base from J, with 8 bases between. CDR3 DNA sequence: TGCGCCAGCAGCTTGGTGAGCCGATCCTACAATGAGCAGTTCTTC. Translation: CASSLVSRSYNEQFF.

CDR3 in DNA: TGTGCCAGCAGTGACGACAGGGCACCCTATGGCTACACCTTC. It is translated as CASSDDRAPYGYTF. This chain joins TRBV6-1 and TRBJ1-2, with TRBD1 matching over 7 bases. CDR1 and CDR2 from the germline V gene are MNHNS and SASEGT. V lost 3 bases to trimming and J lost 4 bases; unmatched junction nucleotides: 5. The CDR3 contains 14 residues.

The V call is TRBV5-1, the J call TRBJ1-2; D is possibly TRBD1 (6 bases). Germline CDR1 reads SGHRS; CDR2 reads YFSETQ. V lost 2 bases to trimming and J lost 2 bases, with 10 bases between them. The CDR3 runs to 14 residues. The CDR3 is CASSFMGANYGYTF. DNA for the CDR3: TGCGCCAGCAGCTTTATGGGGGCGAACTATGGCTACACCTTC.

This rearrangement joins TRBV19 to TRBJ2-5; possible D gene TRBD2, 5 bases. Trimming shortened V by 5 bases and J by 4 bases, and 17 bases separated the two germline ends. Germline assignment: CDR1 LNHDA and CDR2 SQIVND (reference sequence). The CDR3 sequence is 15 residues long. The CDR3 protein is CASSLSSPGIETQYF. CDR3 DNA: TGTGCCAGTAGTCTCAGTAGCCCGGGAATAGAGACCCAGTACTTC.